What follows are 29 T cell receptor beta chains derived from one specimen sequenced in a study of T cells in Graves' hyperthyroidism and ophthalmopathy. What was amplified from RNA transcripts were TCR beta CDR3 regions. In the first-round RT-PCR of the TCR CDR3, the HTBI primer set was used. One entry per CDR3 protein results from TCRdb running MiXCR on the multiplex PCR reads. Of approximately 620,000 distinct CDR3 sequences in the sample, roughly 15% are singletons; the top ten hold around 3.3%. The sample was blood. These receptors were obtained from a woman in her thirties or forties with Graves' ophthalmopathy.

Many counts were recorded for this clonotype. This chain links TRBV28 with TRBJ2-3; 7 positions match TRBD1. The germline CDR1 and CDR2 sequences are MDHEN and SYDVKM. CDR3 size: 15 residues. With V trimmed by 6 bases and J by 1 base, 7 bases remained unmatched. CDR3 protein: CASSLPGTGTDTQYF. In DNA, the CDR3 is TGTGCCAGCAGCCTCCCCGGGACAGGCACAGATACGCAGTATTTT.

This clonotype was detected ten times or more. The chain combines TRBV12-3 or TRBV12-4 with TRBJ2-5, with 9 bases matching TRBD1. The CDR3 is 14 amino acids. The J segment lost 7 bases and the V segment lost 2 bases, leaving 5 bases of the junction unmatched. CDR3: CASSLSGTGWTQYF. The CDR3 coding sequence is TGTGCCAGCAGTTTAAGCGGGACAGGGTGGACCCAGTACTTC.

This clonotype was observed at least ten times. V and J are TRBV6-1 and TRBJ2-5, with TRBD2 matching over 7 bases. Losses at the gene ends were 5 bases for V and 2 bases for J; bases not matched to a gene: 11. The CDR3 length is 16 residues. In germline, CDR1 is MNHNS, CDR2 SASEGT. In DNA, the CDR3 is TGTGCCAGCAGTTGGTCCACCGGGGAGGGACAAGAGACCCAGTACTTC. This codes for CASSWSTGEGQETQYF.

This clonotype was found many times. The CDR3 coding sequence is TGCGCCAGCAGCAAACCGGGACAGGGGGCGAGTGAAGCTTTCTTT. It is translated as CASSKPGQGASEAFF. This chain uses TRBV5-1 with TRBJ1-1; 12 nucleotides line up with TRBD1. The CDR3 covers 15 residues. V gave up 4 bases and J gave up 7 bases; unmatched junction bases: 8. Germline values: CDR1 SGHRS, CDR2 YFSETQ.

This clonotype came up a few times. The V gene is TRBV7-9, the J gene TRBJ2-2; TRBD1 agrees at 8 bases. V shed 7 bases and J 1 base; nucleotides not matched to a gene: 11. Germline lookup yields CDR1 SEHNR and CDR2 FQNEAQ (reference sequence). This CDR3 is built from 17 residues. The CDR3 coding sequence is TGTGCCAGCATTATACGTCCTGGACAGGGGAACACCGGGGAGCTGTTTTTT. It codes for CASIIRPGQGNTGELFF. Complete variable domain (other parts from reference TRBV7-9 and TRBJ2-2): DTGVSQNPRHKITKRGQNVTFRCDPISEHNRLYWYRQTLGQGPEFLTYFQNEAQLEKSRLLSDRFSAERPKGSFSTLEIQRTEQGDSAMYLCASIIRPGQGNTGELFFGEGSRLTVL.

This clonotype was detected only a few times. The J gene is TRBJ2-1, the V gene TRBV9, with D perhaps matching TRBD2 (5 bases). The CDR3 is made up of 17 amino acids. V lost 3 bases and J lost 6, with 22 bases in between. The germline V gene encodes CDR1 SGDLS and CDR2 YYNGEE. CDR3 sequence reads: CASSALSEGEVPNEQFF. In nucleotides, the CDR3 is TGTGCCAGCAGCGCCCTGTCAGAGGGAGAAGTTCCCAATGAGCAGTTCTTC.

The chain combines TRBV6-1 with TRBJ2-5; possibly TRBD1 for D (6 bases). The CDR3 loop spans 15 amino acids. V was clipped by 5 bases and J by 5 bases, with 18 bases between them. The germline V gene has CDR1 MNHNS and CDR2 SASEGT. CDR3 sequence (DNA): TGTGCCAGCAGTAAACAGGGTAGTAATCAGGAGACCCAGTACTTC. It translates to CASSKQGSNQETQYF.

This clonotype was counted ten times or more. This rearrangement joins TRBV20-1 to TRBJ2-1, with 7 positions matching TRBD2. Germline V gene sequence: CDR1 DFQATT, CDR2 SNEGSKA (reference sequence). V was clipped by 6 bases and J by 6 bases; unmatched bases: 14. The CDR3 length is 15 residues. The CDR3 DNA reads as TGCAGTGCATTTCTCGCGGGAGTCATTGGCAATGAGCAGTTCTTC. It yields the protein CSAFLAGVIGNEQFF.

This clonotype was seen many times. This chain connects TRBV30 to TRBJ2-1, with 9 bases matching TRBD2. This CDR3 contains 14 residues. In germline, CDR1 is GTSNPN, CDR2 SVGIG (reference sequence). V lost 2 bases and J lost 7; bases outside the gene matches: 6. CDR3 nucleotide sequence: TGTGCCTGGAGTATTAGCGGGAGTTTAAATGAGCAGTTCTTC. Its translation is CAWSISGSLNEQFF.

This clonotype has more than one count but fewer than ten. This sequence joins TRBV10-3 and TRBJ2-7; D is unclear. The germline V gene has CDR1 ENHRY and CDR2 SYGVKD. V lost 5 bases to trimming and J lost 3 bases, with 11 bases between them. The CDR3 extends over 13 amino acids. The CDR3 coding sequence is TGTGCCATCAGTCCCCAGTCATACTACGAGCAGTACTTC. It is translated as CAISPQSYYEQYF.

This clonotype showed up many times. CDR3 bases: TGTGCCAGCAGCTGGGGGGGGAGTACGAACACTGAAGCTTTCTTT. This sequence encodes CASSWGGSTNTEAFF. The J gene is TRBJ1-1, the V gene TRBV5-6, with D perhaps matching TRBD1 (5 bases). Trimming took 3 bases from V and 1 from J, leaving 13 bases between them. The CDR3 runs 15 residues. Germline V gene sequence: CDR1 SGHDT, CDR2 YYEEEE.

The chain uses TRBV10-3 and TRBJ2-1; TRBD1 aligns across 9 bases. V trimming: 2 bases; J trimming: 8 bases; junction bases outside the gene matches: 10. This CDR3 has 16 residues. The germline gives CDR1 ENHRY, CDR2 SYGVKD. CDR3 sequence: CAISERTGAPRDEQFF. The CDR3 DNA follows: TGTGCCATCAGTGAGAGGACAGGGGCCCCCCGTGATGAGCAGTTCTTC.

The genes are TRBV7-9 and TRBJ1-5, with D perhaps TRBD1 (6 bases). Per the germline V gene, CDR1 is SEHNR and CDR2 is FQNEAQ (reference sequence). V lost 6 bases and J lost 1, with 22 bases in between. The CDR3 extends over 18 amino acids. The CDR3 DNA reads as TGTGCCAGCAGTTCCCGGGGGGGGGGGCGAGGGAGCAATCAGCCCCAGCATTTT. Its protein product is CASSSRGGGRGSNQPQHF. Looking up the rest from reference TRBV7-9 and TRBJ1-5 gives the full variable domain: DTGVSQNPRHKITKRGQNVTFRCDPISEHNRLYWYRQTLGQGPEFLTYFQNEAQLEKSRLLSDRFSAERPKGSFSTLEIQRTEQGDSAMYLCASSSRGGGRGSNQPQHFGDGTRLSIL.

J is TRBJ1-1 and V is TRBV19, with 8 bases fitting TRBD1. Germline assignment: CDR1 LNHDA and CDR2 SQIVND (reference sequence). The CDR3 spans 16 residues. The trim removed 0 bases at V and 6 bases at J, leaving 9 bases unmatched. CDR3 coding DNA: TGTGCCAGTAGTATAGATCGAGGACAGGGTGGCCCTGAAGCTTTCTTT. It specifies CASSIDRGQGGPEAFF.

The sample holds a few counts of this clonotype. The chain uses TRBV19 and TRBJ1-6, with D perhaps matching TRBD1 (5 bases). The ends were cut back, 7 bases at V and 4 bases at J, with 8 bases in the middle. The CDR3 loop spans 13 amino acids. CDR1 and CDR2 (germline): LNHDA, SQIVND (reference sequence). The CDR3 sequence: CASTPGYNSPLHF. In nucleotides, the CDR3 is TGTGCCAGTACCCCAGGGTATAATTCACCCCTCCACTTT. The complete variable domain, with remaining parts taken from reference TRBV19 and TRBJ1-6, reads DGGITQSPKYLFRKEGQNVTLSCEQNLNHDAMYWYRQDPGQGLRLIYYSQIVNDFQKGDIAEGYSVSREKKESFPLTVTSAQKNPTAFYLCASTPGYNSPLHFGNGTRLTVT.

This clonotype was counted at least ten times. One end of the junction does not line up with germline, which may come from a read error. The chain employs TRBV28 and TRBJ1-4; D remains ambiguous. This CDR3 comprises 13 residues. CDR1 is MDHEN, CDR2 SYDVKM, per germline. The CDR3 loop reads CAGSPGGNEKLFF. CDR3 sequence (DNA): TGTGCCGGCAGCCCGGGTGGAAATGAAAAACTGTTTTTT.

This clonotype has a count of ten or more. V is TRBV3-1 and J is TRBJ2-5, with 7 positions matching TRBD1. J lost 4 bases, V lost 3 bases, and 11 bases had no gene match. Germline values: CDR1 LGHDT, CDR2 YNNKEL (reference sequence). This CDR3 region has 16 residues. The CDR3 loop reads CASSHYMTGMGETQYF. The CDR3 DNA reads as TGTGCCAGCAGCCACTATATGACAGGGATGGGAGAGACCCAGTACTTC.

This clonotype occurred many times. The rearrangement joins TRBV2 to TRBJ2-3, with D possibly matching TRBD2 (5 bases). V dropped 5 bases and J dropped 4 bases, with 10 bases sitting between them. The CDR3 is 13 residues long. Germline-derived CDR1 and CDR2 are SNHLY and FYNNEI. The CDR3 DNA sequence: TGTGCCAGCAGTTCCGAGGGCGCAGATACGCAGTATTTT. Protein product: CASSSEGADTQYF.

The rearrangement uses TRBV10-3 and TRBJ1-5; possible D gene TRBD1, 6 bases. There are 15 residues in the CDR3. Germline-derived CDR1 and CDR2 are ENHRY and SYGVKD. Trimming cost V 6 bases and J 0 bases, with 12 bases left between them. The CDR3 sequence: CAIREGQNSNQPQHF. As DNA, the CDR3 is TGTGCCATCAGGGAGGGACAAAATAGCAATCAGCCCCAGCATTTT.

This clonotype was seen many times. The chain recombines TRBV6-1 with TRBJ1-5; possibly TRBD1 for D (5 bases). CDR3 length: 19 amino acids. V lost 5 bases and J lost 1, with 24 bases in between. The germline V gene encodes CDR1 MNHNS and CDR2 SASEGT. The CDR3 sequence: CASSLRVPRGIGSNQPQHF. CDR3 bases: TGTGCCAGCAGTCTCAGAGTACCTAGGGGAATTGGGAGCAATCAGCCCCAGCATTTT.

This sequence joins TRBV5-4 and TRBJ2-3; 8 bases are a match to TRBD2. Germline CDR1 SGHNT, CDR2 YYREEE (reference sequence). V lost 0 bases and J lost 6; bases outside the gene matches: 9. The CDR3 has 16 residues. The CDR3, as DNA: TGTGCCAGCAGCTTGGATCCAGCGGGAGTTCGTGATACGCAGTATTTT. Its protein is CASSLDPAGVRDTQYF.

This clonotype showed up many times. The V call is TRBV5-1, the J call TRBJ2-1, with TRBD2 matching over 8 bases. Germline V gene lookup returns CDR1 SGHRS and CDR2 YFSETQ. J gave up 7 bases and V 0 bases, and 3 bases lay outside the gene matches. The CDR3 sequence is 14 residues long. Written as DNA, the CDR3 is TGCGCCAGCAGCTTGGATATAGCGGGGAATGAGCAGTTCTTC. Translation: CASSLDIAGNEQFF. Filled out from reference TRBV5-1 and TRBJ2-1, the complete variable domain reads KAGVTQTPRYLIKTRGQQVTLSCSPISGHRSVSWYQQTPGQGLQFLFEYFSETQRNKGNFPGRFSGRQFSNSRSEMNVSTLELGDSALYLCASSLDIAGNEQFFGPGTRLTVL.

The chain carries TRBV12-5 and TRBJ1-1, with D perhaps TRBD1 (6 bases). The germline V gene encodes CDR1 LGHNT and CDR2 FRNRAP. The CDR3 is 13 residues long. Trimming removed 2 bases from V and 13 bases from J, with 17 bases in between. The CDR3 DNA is TGTGCTAGTGGTTTGCTAGTGACAGGCAGAGATTTCTTT. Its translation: CASGLLVTGRDFF.

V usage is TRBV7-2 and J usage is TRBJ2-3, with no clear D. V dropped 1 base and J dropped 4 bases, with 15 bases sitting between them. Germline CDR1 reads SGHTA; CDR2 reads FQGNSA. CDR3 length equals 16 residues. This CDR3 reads CASSLGYVQPADTQYF. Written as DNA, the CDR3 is TGTGCCAGCAGCTTAGGCTATGTCCAGCCCGCAGATACGCAGTATTTT.

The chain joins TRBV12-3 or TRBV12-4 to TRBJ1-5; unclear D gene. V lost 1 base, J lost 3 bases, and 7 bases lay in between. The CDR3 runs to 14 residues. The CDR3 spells CASSLEGYNQPQHF. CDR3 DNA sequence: TGTGCCAGCAGTTTAGAAGGGTACAATCAGCCCCAGCATTTT.

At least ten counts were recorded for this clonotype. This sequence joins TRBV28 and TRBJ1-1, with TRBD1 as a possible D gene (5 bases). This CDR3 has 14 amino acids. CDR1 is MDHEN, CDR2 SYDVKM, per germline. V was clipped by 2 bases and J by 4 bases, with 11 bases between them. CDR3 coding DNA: TGTGCCAGCAGTTTAAGGGGCCTAAGCACTGAAGCTTTCTTT. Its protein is CASSLRGLSTEAFF.

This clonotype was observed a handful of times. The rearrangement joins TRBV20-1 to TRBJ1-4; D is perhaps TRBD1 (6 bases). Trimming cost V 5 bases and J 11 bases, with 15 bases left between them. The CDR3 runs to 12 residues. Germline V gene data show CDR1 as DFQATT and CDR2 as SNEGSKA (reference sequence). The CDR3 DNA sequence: TGCAGTGCTCCCGAGGGGGTTTTGAAACTGTTTTTT. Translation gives CSAPEGVLKLFF.

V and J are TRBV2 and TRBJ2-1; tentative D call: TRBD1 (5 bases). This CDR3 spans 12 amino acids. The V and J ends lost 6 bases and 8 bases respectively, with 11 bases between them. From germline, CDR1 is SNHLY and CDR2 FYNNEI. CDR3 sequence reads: CASRGRAYEQFF. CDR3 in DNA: TGTGCCAGCAGGGGCAGGGCCTATGAGCAGTTCTTC.

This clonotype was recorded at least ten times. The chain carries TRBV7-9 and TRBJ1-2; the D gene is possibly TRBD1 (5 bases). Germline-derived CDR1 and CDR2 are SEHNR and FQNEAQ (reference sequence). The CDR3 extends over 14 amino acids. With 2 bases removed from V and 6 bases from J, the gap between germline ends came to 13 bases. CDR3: CASSLSPGGNGYTF. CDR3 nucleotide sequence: TGTGCCAGCAGCTTATCTCCGGGGGGAAATGGCTACACCTTC.